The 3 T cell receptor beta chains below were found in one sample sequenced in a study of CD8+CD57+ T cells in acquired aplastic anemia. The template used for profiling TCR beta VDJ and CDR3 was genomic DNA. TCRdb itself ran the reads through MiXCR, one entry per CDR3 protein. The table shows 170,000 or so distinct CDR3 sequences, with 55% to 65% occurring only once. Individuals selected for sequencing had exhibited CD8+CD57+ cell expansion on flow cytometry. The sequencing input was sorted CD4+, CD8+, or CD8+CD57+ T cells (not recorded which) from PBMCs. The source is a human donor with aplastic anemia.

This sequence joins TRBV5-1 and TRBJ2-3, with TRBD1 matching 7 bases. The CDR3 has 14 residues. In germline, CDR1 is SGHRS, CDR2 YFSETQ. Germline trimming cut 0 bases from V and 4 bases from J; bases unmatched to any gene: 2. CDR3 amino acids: CASSLAQGADTQYF. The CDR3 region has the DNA TGCGCCAGCAGCTTGGCGCAGGGGGCAGATACGCAGTATTTT.

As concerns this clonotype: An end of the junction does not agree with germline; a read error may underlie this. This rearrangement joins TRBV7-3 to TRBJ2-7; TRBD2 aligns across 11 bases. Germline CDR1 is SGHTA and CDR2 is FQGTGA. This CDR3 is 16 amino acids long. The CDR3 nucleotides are TGCGCCAGCAGCCAGGAACTAGCGGGGGCCTCCTACGAGCAGTACTTC. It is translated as CASSQELAGASYEQYF.

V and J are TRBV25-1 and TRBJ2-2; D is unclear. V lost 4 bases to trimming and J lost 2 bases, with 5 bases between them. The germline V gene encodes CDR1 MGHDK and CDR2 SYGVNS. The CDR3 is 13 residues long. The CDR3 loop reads CASSGTNTGELFF. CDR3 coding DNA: TGTGCCAGCAGTGGCACTAACACCGGGGAGCTGTTTTTT.